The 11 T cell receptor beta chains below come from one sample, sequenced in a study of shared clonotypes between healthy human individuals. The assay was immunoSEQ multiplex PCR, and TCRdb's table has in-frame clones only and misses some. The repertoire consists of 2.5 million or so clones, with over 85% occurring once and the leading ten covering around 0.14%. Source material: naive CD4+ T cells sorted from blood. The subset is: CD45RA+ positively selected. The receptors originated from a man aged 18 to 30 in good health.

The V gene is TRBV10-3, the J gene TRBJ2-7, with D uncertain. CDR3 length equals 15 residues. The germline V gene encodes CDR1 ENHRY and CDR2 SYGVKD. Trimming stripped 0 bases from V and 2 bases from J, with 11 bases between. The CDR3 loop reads CAISESRSLAYEQYF. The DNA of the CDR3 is TGTGCCATCAGTGAGTCGAGGAGCCTAGCCTACGAGCAGTACTTC.

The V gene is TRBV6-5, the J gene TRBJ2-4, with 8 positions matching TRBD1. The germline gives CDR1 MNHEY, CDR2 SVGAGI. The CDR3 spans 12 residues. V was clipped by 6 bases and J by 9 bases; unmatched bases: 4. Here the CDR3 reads CASSPGQGIQYF. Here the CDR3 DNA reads TGTGCCAGCAGCCCTGGACAGGGCATTCAGTACTTC.

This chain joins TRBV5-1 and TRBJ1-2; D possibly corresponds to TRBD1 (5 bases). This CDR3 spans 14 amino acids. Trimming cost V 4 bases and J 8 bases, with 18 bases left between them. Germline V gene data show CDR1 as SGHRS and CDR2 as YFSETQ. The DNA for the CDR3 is TGCGCCAGCAGCCCGACTCAGGGAGGGTACGGCTACACCTTC. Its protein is CASSPTQGGYGYTF.

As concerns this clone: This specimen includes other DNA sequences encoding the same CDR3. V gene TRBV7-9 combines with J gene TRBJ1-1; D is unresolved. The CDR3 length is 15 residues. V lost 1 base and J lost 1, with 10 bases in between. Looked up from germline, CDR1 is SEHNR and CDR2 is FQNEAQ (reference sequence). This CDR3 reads CASSLVTGPNTEAFF. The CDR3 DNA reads TGTGCCAGCAGCTTAGTAACTGGGCCGAACACTGAAGCTTTCTTT.

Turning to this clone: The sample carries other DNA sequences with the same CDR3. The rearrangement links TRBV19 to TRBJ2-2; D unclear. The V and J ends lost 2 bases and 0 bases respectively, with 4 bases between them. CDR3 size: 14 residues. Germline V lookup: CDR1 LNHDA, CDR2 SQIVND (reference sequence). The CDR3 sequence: CASSISSNTGELFF. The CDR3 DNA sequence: TGTGCCAGTAGTATATCATCGAACACCGGGGAGCTGTTTTTT.

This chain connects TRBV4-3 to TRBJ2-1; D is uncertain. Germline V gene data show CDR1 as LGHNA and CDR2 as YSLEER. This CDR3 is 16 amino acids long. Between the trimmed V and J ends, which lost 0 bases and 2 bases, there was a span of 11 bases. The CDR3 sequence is CASSQEAPVTYNEQFF. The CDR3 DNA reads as TGCGCCAGCAGCCAAGAAGCACCTGTGACCTACAATGAGCAGTTCTTC.

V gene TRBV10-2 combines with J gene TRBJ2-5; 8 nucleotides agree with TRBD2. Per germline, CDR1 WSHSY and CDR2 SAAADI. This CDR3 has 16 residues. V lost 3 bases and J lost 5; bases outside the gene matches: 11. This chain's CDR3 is CASSEWDGRAFETQYF. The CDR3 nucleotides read TGCGCCAGCAGTGAATGGGACGGGAGGGCCTTTGAGACCCAGTACTTC.

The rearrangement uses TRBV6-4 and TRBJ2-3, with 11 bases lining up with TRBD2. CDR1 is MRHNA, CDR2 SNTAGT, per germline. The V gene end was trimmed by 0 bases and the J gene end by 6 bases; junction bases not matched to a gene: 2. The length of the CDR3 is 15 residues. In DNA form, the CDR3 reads TGTGCCAGCAGTGACTCTAGCGGGGGGGCCGATACGCAGTATTTT. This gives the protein CASSDSSGGADTQYF.

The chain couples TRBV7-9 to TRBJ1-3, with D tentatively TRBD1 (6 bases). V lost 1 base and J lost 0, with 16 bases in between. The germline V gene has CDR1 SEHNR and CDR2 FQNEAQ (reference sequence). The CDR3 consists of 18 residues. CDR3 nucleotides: TGTGCCAGCAGCTTAGATCTTTGGGGGGGCAGCTCTGGAAACACCATATATTTT. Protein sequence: CASSLDLWGGSSGNTIYF.

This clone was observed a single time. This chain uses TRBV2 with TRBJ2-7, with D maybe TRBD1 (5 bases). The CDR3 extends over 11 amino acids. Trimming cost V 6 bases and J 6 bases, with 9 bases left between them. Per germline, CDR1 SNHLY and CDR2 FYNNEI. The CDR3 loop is CASRSDSEQYF. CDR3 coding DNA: TGTGCCAGCAGGAGCGACAGCGAGCAGTACTTC. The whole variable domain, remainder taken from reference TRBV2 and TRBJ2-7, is EPEVTQTPSHQVTQMGQEVILRCVPISNHLYFYWYRQILGQKVEFLVSFYNNEISEKSEIFDDQFSVERPDGSNFTLKIRSTKLEDSAMYFCASRSDSEQYFGPGTRLTVT.

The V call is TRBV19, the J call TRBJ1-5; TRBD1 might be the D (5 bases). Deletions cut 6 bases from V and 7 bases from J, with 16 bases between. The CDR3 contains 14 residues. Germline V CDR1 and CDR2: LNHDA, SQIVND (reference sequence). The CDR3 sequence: CASRGWQGGQPQHF. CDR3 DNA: TGTGCCAGTAGGGGATGGCAGGGTGGCCAGCCCCAGCATTTT.